A single sample is the source of the 21 T cell receptor beta chains below, sequenced in a study of blood T cell repertoires in COVID-19. TCRdb's copy holds only in-frame clones and misses some; the assay was immunoSEQ multiplex PCR. The table includes 250,000 to 300,000 clones, 87% detected once. The sequenced material came from peripheral blood. The source is a woman in her forties or fifties who had recovered from COVID-19.

The chain employs TRBV3-1 (or the pseudogene TRBV3-2) and TRBJ1-1, with a tentative D call TRBD1 (6 bases). Germline assignment: CDR1 LGHDT and CDR2 YNNKEL (reference sequence). The CDR3 sequence is 13 residues long. V was shortened by 3 bases and J by 3 bases, with 8 bases between the two germline ends. DNA for the CDR3: TGTGCCAGCAGCCAGTACAGGGACACTGAAGCTTTCTTT. As protein: CASSQYRDTEAFF.

The rearrangement uses TRBV7-9 and TRBJ2-7, with 7 bases aligning to TRBD1. The length of the CDR3 is 15 residues. CDR1 and CDR2 from the germline V gene are SEHNR and FQNEAQ (reference sequence). V lost 3 bases, J lost 6 bases, and 11 bases stayed unmatched. The CDR3 sequence: CASSFCEGGGCEQYF. DNA for the CDR3: TGTGCCAGCAGCTTCTGTGAAGGGGGCGGGTGCGAGCAGTACTTC.

V usage is TRBV30 and J usage is TRBJ2-7; TRBD1 matches at 10 bases. Germline loops: CDR1 GTSNPN, CDR2 SVGIG (reference sequence). With V trimmed by 0 bases and J by 7 bases, 6 bases remained unmatched. CDR3 length: 14 residues. The CDR3 DNA follows: TGTGCCTGGAGTGTCCGGGACAGGGGACGAGAGCAGTACTTC. It is translated as CAWSVRDRGREQYF.

CDR3 sequence reads: CASSFPDRTVYGYTF. DNA of the CDR3: TGTGCCAGCAGCTTCCCGGACAGAACTGTCTATGGCTACACCTTC. V usage is TRBV11-2 and J usage is TRBJ1-2, with D perhaps matching TRBD1 (6 bases). Germline lookup yields CDR1 SGHAT and CDR2 FQNNGV. V shed 3 bases and J shed 4 bases, with 15 bases lying between them. This CDR3 spans 15 amino acids. The full variable domain, in which reference TRBV11-2 and TRBJ1-2 provide the parts outside the CDR3, is EAGVAQSPRYKIIEKRQSVAFWCNPISGHATLYWYQQILGQGPKLLIQFQNNGVVDDSQLPKDRFSAERLKGVDSTLKIQPAKLEDSAVYLCASSFPDRTVYGYTFGSGTRLTVV.

This clone was seen just once. The chain carries TRBV5-1 and TRBJ2-1; TRBD2 is a possible D gene (6 bases). The CDR3 loop spans 14 amino acids. Looked up from germline, CDR1 is SGHRS and CDR2 is YFSETQ. V dropped 0 bases and J dropped 5 bases, with 9 bases sitting between them. CDR3: CASSLAWGDNEQFF. The CDR3 DNA reads as TGCGCCAGCAGCTTGGCCTGGGGGGACAATGAGCAGTTCTTC. Variable domain in full (rest from reference TRBV5-1 and TRBJ2-1): KAGVTQTPRYLIKTRGQQVTLSCSPISGHRSVSWYQQTPGQGLQFLFEYFSETQRNKGNFPGRFSGRQFSNSRSEMNVSTLELGDSALYLCASSLAWGDNEQFFGPGTRLTVL.

The J gene is TRBJ2-2, the V gene TRBV5-5; maybe TRBD2 (7 bases). V was cut by 2 bases and J by 6 bases, with 17 bases left in between. Looked up from germline, CDR1 is SGHKS and CDR2 is YYEKEE (reference sequence). The CDR3 spans 16 residues. CDR3 DNA sequence: TGTGCCAGCAGCTTACACACGGGGGGCGACGCCGGGGAGCTGTTTTTT. Translated: CASSLHTGGDAGELFF. Filled out from reference TRBV5-5 and TRBJ2-2, the complete variable domain reads DAGVTQSPTHLIKTRGQQVTLRCSPISGHKSVSWYQQVLGQGPQFIFQYYEKEERGRGNFPDRFSARQFPNYSSELNVNALLLGDSALYLCASSLHTGGDAGELFFGEGSRLTVL.

This clone was detected once. The same CDR3 can be traced to other DNA sequences in this sample. The chain joins TRBV2 to TRBJ2-5; D ambiguous. This CDR3 is 11 amino acids long. Trimming took off 4 bases at V and 5 bases at J, with 5 bases between the two ends. Germline-derived CDR1 and CDR2 are SNHLY and FYNNEI. In DNA form, the CDR3 reads TGTGCCAGCAGTGTACTGGAGACCCAGTACTTC. It translates to CASSVLETQYF.

The chain joins TRBV5-6 to TRBJ1-1; D is unclear. This CDR3 is built from 12 residues. V was clipped by 3 bases and J by 5 bases, with 8 bases between them. CDR1 and CDR2 (germline): SGHDT, YYEEEE. CDR3 loop: CASSSGSTEAFF. The CDR3 coding sequence is TGTGCCAGCAGCTCGGGTAGTACTGAAGCTTTCTTT.

The chain is built from TRBV9 and TRBJ2-3, with D possibly being TRBD1 (5 bases). The CDR3 has 16 amino acids. Trimming took 0 bases from V and 1 from J, leaving 12 bases between them. Germline assignment: CDR1 SGDLS and CDR2 YYNGEE. CDR3 in amino acids: CASSVGPGIRTDTQYF. As DNA, the CDR3 is TGTGCCAGCAGCGTAGGTCCAGGGATCCGCACAGATACGCAGTATTTT.

The chain joins TRBV6-2 or TRBV6-3 to TRBJ2-5; TRBD2 matches at 11 bases. After removal of 0 bases from V and 1 base from J, the junction contained 4 bases not matched to a gene. CDR1 MNHEY and CDR2 SVGEGT come from the germline V gene. The CDR3 is made up of 17 amino acids. The chain's CDR3 is CASSYSRSGRAQETQYF. The DNA for the CDR3 is TGTGCCAGCAGTTACTCACGTAGCGGGAGGGCCCAAGAGACCCAGTACTTC.

This clone was recorded only once. The sample carries other DNA sequences with the same CDR3. The chain uses TRBV11-2 and TRBJ2-5; no clear D gene. This CDR3 is built from 11 residues. The germline V gene encodes CDR1 SGHAT and CDR2 FQNNGV. V gave up 6 bases and J gave up 2 bases, with 4 bases separating them. As DNA, the CDR3 is TGTGCCAGCAGTTCACAAGAGACCCAGTACTTC. This encodes CASSSQETQYF. The full variable domain, rest sourced from reference TRBV11-2 and TRBJ2-5, is EAGVAQSPRYKIIEKRQSVAFWCNPISGHATLYWYQQILGQGPKLLIQFQNNGVVDDSQLPKDRFSAERLKGVDSTLKIQPAKLEDSAVYLCASSSQETQYFGPGTRLLVL.

This chain connects TRBV7-2 to TRBJ2-7, with 8 bases fitting TRBD1. The CDR3 is 15 amino acids. Germline V CDR1 and CDR2: SGHTA, FQGNSA. J was trimmed by 3 bases and V by 2 bases; bases with no gene match: 6. The CDR3 is CASSLYGTGFYEQYF. In nucleotides, the CDR3 is TGTGCCAGCAGCTTATACGGGACAGGTTTCTACGAGCAGTACTTC.

The chain joins TRBV6-4 to TRBJ1-2; 8 bases line up with TRBD1. The CDR3 sequence is 13 residues long. V shed 5 bases, J shed 3 bases, and the junction held 2 bases outside the gene matches. CDR1 is MRHNA and CDR2 is SNTAGT in the germline V gene. The CDR3 DNA sequence: TGTGCCAGCAGTCCAGGGGGCGACTATGGCTACACCTTC. Translation gives CASSPGGDYGYTF.

This clone was detected only a few times. This chain connects TRBV7-3 to TRBJ2-2; 8 bases match TRBD1. The CDR3 has 16 amino acids. V lost 6 bases to trimming and J lost 6 bases; unmatched junction nucleotides: 12. Germline CDR1 reads SGHTA; CDR2 reads FQGTGA. CDR3 coding DNA: TGTGCCAGCAGTTCAAAGGCAGGGGGCTGGGCCGGGGAGCTGTTTTTT. Translation: CASSSKAGGWAGELFF.

This clone was detected once. The rearrangement uses TRBV6-2 or TRBV6-3 and TRBJ1-1; weak D call: TRBD1 (5 bases). The CDR3 length is 18 residues. Germline values: CDR1 MNHEY, CDR2 SVGEGT. Trimming left V 2 bases short and J 0 bases short, with 19 bases between. The CDR3 protein is CASSYGAGRTKLNTEAFF. Here the CDR3 DNA reads TGTGCCAGCAGTTACGGAGCAGGGAGGACTAAATTGAACACTGAAGCTTTCTTT.

This chain links TRBV21-1 with TRBJ2-7; TRBD2 reflects the table's D call only, with no check against the DNA. TRBV21-1 is classified as a pseudogene. The CDR3 consists of 18 residues. The CDR3 sequence: CASSKAVGGDGLIYEQYF. The CDR3 bases are TGTGCCAGCAGCAAAGCAGTAGGAGGGGACGGATTGATCTACGAGCAGTACTTC.

The chain uses TRBV28 and TRBJ1-1; D not certain. The V gene's germline CDR1 is MDHEN and CDR2 SYDVKM. V dropped 1 base and J dropped 8 bases, with 11 bases sitting between them. The CDR3 loop spans 13 amino acids. Here the CDR3 reads CASSLYGTGEAFF. The DNA for the CDR3 is TGTGCCAGCAGTTTATACGGTACGGGAGAAGCTTTCTTT.

The chain is built from TRBV4-1 and TRBJ1-4, with D perhaps TRBD1 (6 bases). CDR1 and CDR2 (germline): MGHRA, YSYEKL. The CDR3 is made up of 17 amino acids. Trimming removed 0 bases at V and 7 bases at J, with 18 bases between. DNA for the CDR3: TGCGCCAGCAGCCAAGATCCCCTAGGGGGAAGGGGTGAAAAACTGTTTTTT. Its protein is CASSQDPLGGRGEKLFF.

The chain joins TRBV19 to TRBJ1-5; possible D gene TRBD1, 6 bases. CDR3 length: 14 residues. Trimming cost V 6 bases and J 6 bases, with 15 bases left between them. The germline CDR1 and CDR2 sequences are LNHDA and SQIVND (reference sequence). In DNA, the CDR3 is TGTGCCAGTAGGATTGGCAGGGGAAGTCAGCCCCAGCATTTT. Protein: CASRIGRGSQPQHF.

The rearrangement links TRBV6-2 or TRBV6-3 to TRBJ1-6; D possibly corresponds to TRBD1 (5 bases). This CDR3 has 15 amino acids. The germline gives CDR1 MNHEY, CDR2 SVGEGT. Deletions cut 4 bases from V and 8 bases from J, with 15 bases between. CDR3 sequence: CASSSQTEPHSPLHF. DNA of the CDR3: TGTGCCAGCAGTTCCCAGACAGAACCCCATTCACCCCTCCACTTT.

This chain joins TRBV24-1 and TRBJ2-1, with 8 bases fitting TRBD2. CDR1 and CDR2 from the germline V gene are KGHDR and SFDVKD. Trimming cost V 5 bases and J 9 bases; bases outside gene matches: 5. This CDR3 region has 13 residues. In DNA, the CDR3 is TGTGCCACCAGTGGAACTGCGGGGGGTGAGCAGTTCTTC. Translated, it gives CATSGTAGGEQFF.